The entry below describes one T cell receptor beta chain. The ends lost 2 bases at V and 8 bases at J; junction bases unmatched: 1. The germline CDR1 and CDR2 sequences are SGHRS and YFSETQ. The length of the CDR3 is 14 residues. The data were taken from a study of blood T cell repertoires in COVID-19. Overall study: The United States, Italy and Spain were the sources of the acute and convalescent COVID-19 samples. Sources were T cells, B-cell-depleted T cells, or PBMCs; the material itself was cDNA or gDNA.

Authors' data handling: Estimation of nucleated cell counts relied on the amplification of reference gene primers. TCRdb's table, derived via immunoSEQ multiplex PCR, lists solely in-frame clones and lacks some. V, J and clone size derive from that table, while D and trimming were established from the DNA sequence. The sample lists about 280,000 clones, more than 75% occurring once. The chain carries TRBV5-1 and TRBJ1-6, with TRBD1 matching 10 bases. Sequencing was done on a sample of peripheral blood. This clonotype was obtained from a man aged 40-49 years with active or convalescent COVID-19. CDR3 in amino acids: CASSFGTGDSPLHF. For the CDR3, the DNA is TGCGCCAGCAGCTTCGGGACAGGGGATTCACCCCTCCACTTT.